The 10 T cell receptor beta chains below come from one sample, sequenced in a study of shared clonotypes between healthy human individuals. TCRdb keeps only in-frame clones here, not all; method: immunoSEQ multiplex PCR. The sample has approximately 1,500,000 clones; under 99% are singletons. The material sequenced was naive CD4+ T cells sorted from blood. Subset indicated: CD45RA+ positively selected. These TCRs come from a man aged 25 to 45 in good health.

This clone has just one count. The chain uses TRBV7-8 and TRBJ1-1, with 8 bases identical to TRBD1. Germline CDR1 and CDR2: SGHVS and FQNEAQ. V dropped 1 base and J dropped 2; count of bases not matched to a gene: 6. This CDR3 region has 16 residues. CDR3 coding DNA: TGTGCCAGCAGCTTAGAAGGGACAGGCATAAACACTGAAGCTTTCTTT. It codes for CASSLEGTGINTEAFF.

The chain recombines TRBV30 with TRBJ2-2; D ambiguous. The CDR3 is 13 residues long. Germline values: CDR1 GTSNPN, CDR2 SVGIG (reference sequence). Trimming shortened V by 5 bases and J by 6 bases, and 13 bases separated the two germline ends. As DNA, the CDR3 is TGTGCCTGGCGAAGAGTGTTGGCCGGGGAGCTGTTTTTT. Amino acids: CAWRRVLAGELFF.

This clone was picked up one time. The chain joins TRBV2 to TRBJ1-5; 10 nucleotides agree with TRBD1. CDR1 is SNHLY, CDR2 FYNNEI, per germline. V lost 2 bases, J lost 7 bases, and 2 bases stayed unmatched. The CDR3 spans 14 residues. The CDR3 DNA follows: TGTGCCAGCAGTGAATGGGACAGGGGCCAGCCCCAGCATTTT. It yields the protein CASSEWDRGQPQHF. The whole variable domain, remainder taken from reference TRBV2 and TRBJ1-5, is EPEVTQTPSHQVTQMGQEVILRCVPISNHLYFYWYRQILGQKVEFLVSFYNNEISEKSEIFDDQFSVERPDGSNFTLKIRSTKLEDSAMYFCASSEWDRGQPQHFGDGTRLSIL.

The chain is built from TRBV9 and TRBJ1-2, with a weak D call TRBD1 (5 bases). The CDR3 covers 15 residues. Trimming took 2 bases from V and 6 from J, leaving 17 bases between them. Per germline, CDR1 SGDLS and CDR2 YYNGEE. The CDR3 nucleotides read TGTGCCAGCAGCGTTGGGGGGGAAGCCTCTAATGGCTACACCTTC. Residues: CASSVGGEASNGYTF.

In the case of this clone: This sample includes further DNA sequences coding for the same CDR3. The rearrangement links TRBV5-1 to TRBJ2-7, with 11 bases fitting TRBD1. With V trimmed by 5 bases and J by 2 bases, 6 bases remained unmatched. Germline V gives CDR1 SGHRS, CDR2 YFSETQ. The CDR3 loop spans 15 amino acids. DNA for the CDR3: TGCGCCAGCAGTCCAGGGGGACAGGGGGCCTACGAGCAGTACTTC. Its translation: CASSPGGQGAYEQYF.

The chain links TRBV5-1 to TRBJ2-5; no firm D call. CDR1 and CDR2 (germline): SGHRS, YFSETQ. This CDR3 spans 17 amino acids. The V end was cut by 0 bases, the J end by 2 bases, with 17 bases between. The DNA of the CDR3 is TGCGCCAGCAGCTTGGTTACAGCTCCCTTGGGGCAAGAGACCCAGTACTTC. It specifies CASSLVTAPLGQETQYF.

This clone was observed once. This sample also contains other DNA sequences that code for the same CDR3. DNA for the CDR3: TGCAGCGTTGGAGGTTCCACCTACGAGCAGTACTTC. Translation: CSVGGSTYEQYF. The chain joins TRBV29-1 to TRBJ2-7; D is unresolved. The CDR3 spans 12 residues. Germline V lookup: CDR1 SQVTM, CDR2 ANQGSEA. The V end lost 4 bases, the J end lost 2 bases, and 9 bases lay between the germline ends.

The J gene is TRBJ2-5, the V gene TRBV9; 9 bases are a match to TRBD1. J was trimmed by 3 bases and V by 2 bases; bases with no gene match: 2. The V gene's germline CDR1 is SGDLS and CDR2 YYNGEE. The CDR3 is made up of 14 amino acids. The CDR3 DNA is TGTGCCAGCAGCGTGCGGACAGGGGAAGAGACCCAGTACTTC. Translated: CASSVRTGEETQYF. Looking up the rest from reference TRBV9 and TRBJ2-5 gives the full variable domain: DSGVTQTPKHLITATGQRVTLRCSPRSGDLSVYWYQQSLDQGLQFLIQYYNGEERAKGNILERFSAQQFPDLHSELNLSSLELGDSALYFCASSVRTGEETQYFGPGTRLLVL.

The chain employs TRBV10-3 and TRBJ2-7; the D gene is possibly TRBD1 (5 bases). Germline V gives CDR1 ENHRY, CDR2 SYGVKD. This CDR3 is 15 amino acids long. V gave up 5 bases and J gave up 1 base, with 15 bases separating them. CDR3: CAISSKGPGSYEQYF. Here the CDR3 DNA reads TGTGCCATCAGTTCGAAGGGGCCAGGTTCCTACGAGCAGTACTTC.

The chain couples TRBV27 to TRBJ2-7; 8 bases fit TRBD1. CDR1 is MNHEY and CDR2 is SMNVEV in the germline V gene (reference sequence). The J segment lost 6 bases and the V segment lost 2 bases, leaving 15 bases of the junction unmatched. The CDR3 consists of 17 residues. The CDR3 DNA reads TGTGCCAGCAGTTTAAACCCACTGCCGGGGACAGGATCCGAGCAGTACTTC. This encodes CASSLNPLPGTGSEQYF.